Listed here is a single TCR beta chain. This sample was taken from a study of blood T cell repertoires in COVID-19. On the study more broadly: The United States, Italy and Spain provided the acute and convalescent COVID-19 samples.

The CDR3 length is 14 residues. V was pared by 3 bases and J by 4 bases, with 11 bases between. CDR1 SGDLS and CDR2 YYNGEE come from the germline V gene. Per the authors' pipeline: Reference gene primer amplification in the assay estimated nucleated cell counts. Method: immunoSEQ multiplex PCR; TCRdb's copy keeps in-frame clones and lacks some. The DNA was the basis for D and trimming; V, J and clone size are from that table. The top ten hold approximately 9.1% of the sample, which has about 180,000 clones, around 80% seen once. The chain couples TRBV9 to TRBJ1-5; D perhaps matches TRBD1 (5 bases). The sequence was collected from a woman in her seventies with acute or convalescent COVID-19. Sequencing was carried out using peripheral blood. CDR3 region: CASSGGSGNQPQHF. Written as DNA, the CDR3 is TGTGCCAGCAGCGGTGGATCAGGGAATCAGCCCCAGCATTTT.